These T cell receptor beta chains were read from a single sample in a study of Graves' ophthalmopathy and Graves' hyperthyroidism. TCRdb reprocessed the multiplex PCR reads via MiXCR and lists one record per CDR3 protein. Among 200,000 to 250,000 distinct CDR3 sequences listed, roughly 21% were seen once. Sequencing was done on a sample of peripheral blood. These receptors were collected from a woman aged 45-65 years with Graves' ophthalmopathy. The CDR3 runs from the conserved cysteine through the conserved F or W. A D gene is named only where the DNA matches it firmly. Expanded clones are given a class, and other clones once, few, many or no size at all.

V gene: TRBV20-1
clone size: many
J gene: TRBJ1-5
D gene: .
CDR3 DNA: TGCAGTGCTAGAGAGGGGGGCCTGTCCCGAATAAATCAGCCCCAGCATTTT
CDR3 protein: CSAREGGLSRINQPQHF

V gene: TRBV11-2
clone size: many
J gene: TRBJ2-7
D gene: TRBD2
CDR3 DNA: TGTGCCAGCAGCCCCCTAGCGGCACTCTCCTACGAGCAGTACTTC
CDR3 protein: CASSPLAALSYEQYF

V gene: TRBV19
clone size: many
J gene: TRBJ2-2
D gene: .
CDR3 DNA: TGTGCCAGTAGCAAGAAGGCGGACCACACCGGGGAGCTGTTTTTT
CDR3 protein: CASSKKADHTGELFF

V gene: TRBV2
clone size: many
J gene: TRBJ2-5
D gene: TRBD2
CDR3 DNA: TGTGCCAGCAGTAAGGGACTAGCGGGAGGTGGAGAGACCCAGTACTTC
CDR3 protein: CASSKGLAGGGETQYF

V gene: TRBV27
clone size: .
J gene: TRBJ2-2
D gene: TRBD2
CDR3 DNA: TGTGCCAGCAAGATAGCGGGAGGATTCGCCGGGGAGCTGTTTTTT
CDR3 protein: CASKIAGGFAGELFF

V gene: TRBV20-1
clone size: few
J gene: TRBJ2-7
D gene: TRBD1
CDR3 DNA: TGCAGTGCTAGAAGTAACCGGGACAGGGCCCACGAGCAGTACTTC
CDR3 protein: CSARSNRDRAHEQYF

V gene: TRBV6-1
clone size: few
J gene: TRBJ1-5
D gene: TRBD1
CDR3 DNA: TGTGCCAGCAGAGAGACAGGGGTTGGACAGCCCCAGCATTTT
CDR3 protein: CASRETGVGQPQHF

V gene: TRBV12-3/TRBV12-4
clone size: many
J gene: TRBJ1-1
D gene: TRBD1
CDR3 DNA: TGTGCCAGCAGTGAACATACAGGGGGCTTTACTGAAGCTTTCTTT
CDR3 protein: CASSEHTGGFTEAFF

V gene: TRBV7-2
clone size: many
J gene: TRBJ2-5
D gene: .
CDR3 DNA: TGTGCCAGCAGCTTAGTACCGCCGTTGGTGTACTTC
CDR3 protein: CASSLVPPLVYF

V gene: TRBV11-2
clone size: few
J gene: TRBJ1-1
D gene: TRBD1
CDR3 DNA: TGTGCCAGCAGCTCGAGAGATAAACCGGGACAGATTAATACTGAAGCTTTCTTT
CDR3 protein: CASSSRDKPGQINTEAFF

V gene: TRBV12-3/TRBV12-4
clone size: .
J gene: TRBJ1-1
D gene: TRBD1
CDR3 DNA: TGTGCCAGCAGCGTGGGACAGGGTTCTTTGGGCACTGAAGCTTTCTTT
CDR3 protein: CASSVGQGSLGTEAFF

V gene: TRBV6-1
clone size: .
J gene: TRBJ1-2
D gene: .
CDR3 DNA: TGTGCCAGCATCCCACAGATGCCGGACGTCCAAGGGGGCTACACCTTC
CDR3 protein: CASIPQMPDVQGGYTF

V gene: TRBV6-2/TRBV6-3
clone size: many
J gene: TRBJ2-7
D gene: .
CDR3 DNA: TGTGCCAGCAGTCCCCTCTCTAGCCGATCCTACGAGCAGTACTTC
CDR3 protein: CASSPLSSRSYEQYF

V gene: TRBV7-9
clone size: many
J gene: TRBJ1-6
D gene: TRBD1
CDR3 DNA: TGTGCCAGCAGCCTGACAGGGGACGGATCACCCCTCCACTTT
CDR3 protein: CASSLTGDGSPLHF

V gene: TRBV28
clone size: many
J gene: TRBJ1-2
D gene: .
CDR3 DNA: TGTGCCAGCAGTTTAGGGGGGGACTATGGCTACACCTTC
CDR3 protein: CASSLGGDYGYTF

V gene: TRBV3-1
clone size: many
J gene: TRBJ2-5
D gene: .
CDR3 DNA: TGTGCCAGCAGCCAAGGTGCCAAACAAGAGACCCAGTACTTC
CDR3 protein: CASSQGAKQETQYF

V gene: TRBV2
clone size: many
J gene: TRBJ1-5
D gene: .
CDR3 DNA: TGTGCCAGCAGTGACGGACAGTCAAATCAGCCCCAGCATTTT
CDR3 protein: CASSDGQSNQPQHF

V gene: TRBV19
clone size: .
J gene: TRBJ2-2
D gene: TRBD2
CDR3 DNA: TGTGCCAGTAGGATTAGCGGGAGGGCTGGCGGGGAGCTGTTTTTT
CDR3 protein: CASRISGRAGGELFF

V gene: TRBV6-1
clone size: many
J gene: TRBJ1-3
D gene: .
CDR3 DNA: TGTGCCAGCACCATAAGGACAGCGTCTGGAAACACCATATATTTT
CDR3 protein: CASTIRTASGNTIYF

V gene: TRBV19
clone size: many
J gene: TRBJ2-2
D gene: .
CDR3 DNA: TGTGCCAGTAGTATAGTCACTACGAACACCGGGGAGCTGTTTTTT
CDR3 protein: CASSIVTTNTGELFF

V gene: TRBV27
clone size: .
J gene: TRBJ2-7
D gene: .
CDR3 DNA: TGTGCCAGCAGTCATTCCGGCACCGGCTACGAGCAGTACTTC
CDR3 protein: CASSHSGTGYEQYF

V gene: TRBV15
clone size: once
J gene: TRBJ2-7
D gene: TRBD1
CDR3 DNA: TGTGCCACCAGCGGGACAGTCCCATTCGGCGAGCAGTACTTC
CDR3 protein: CATSGTVPFGEQYF

V gene: TRBV6-1
clone size: many
J gene: TRBJ2-5
D gene: .
CDR3 DNA: TGTGCCAGCAGTGAAGCAGGAGGGTCAAGTACCCAGTACTTC
CDR3 protein: CASSEAGGSSTQYF

V gene: TRBV7-2
clone size: .
J gene: TRBJ1-2
D gene: .
CDR3 DNA: TGTGCCAGCAGCTTTTTCCCTGAGGGGGACTATGGCTACACCTTC
CDR3 protein: CASSFFPEGDYGYTF

V gene: TRBV30
clone size: few
J gene: TRBJ1-2
D gene: TRBD1
CDR3 DNA: TGTGCCTGGAGAACAGGGGCTTTCGGGGGCTACACCTTC
CDR3 protein: CAWRTGAFGGYTF

V gene: TRBV30
clone size: few
J gene: TRBJ2-7
D gene: TRBD1
CDR3 DNA: TGTGCCTGGAGTGTATCTCTTCCCCGAGGGGGCTCTGAGCAGTACTTC
CDR3 protein: CAWSVSLPRGGSEQYF

V gene: TRBV30
clone size: many
J gene: TRBJ2-7
D gene: TRBD2
CDR3 DNA: TGTGCCTGGAGTGCGGCGGGAGGGTTGCTCGAGCAGTACTTC
CDR3 protein: CAWSAAGGLLEQYF

V gene: TRBV12-3/TRBV12-4
clone size: few
J gene: TRBJ2-5
D gene: .
CDR3 DNA: TGTGCCAGCAGTCCCTCGGGGATAGAGACCCAGTACTTC
CDR3 protein: CASSPSGIETQYF

V gene: TRBV30
clone size: many
J gene: TRBJ2-7
D gene: TRBD2
CDR3 DNA: TGTGCCTGGAGTGGCGTGGGGACTAGGTTCGAGCAGTACTTC
CDR3 protein: CAWSGVGTRFEQYF

V gene: TRBV4-1
clone size: many
J gene: TRBJ1-2
D gene: .
CDR3 DNA: TGCGCCAGCAGCCATGGGGGGTTGACCTATGGCTACACCTTC
CDR3 protein: CASSHGGLTYGYTF

V gene: TRBV30
clone size: .
J gene: TRBJ1-6
D gene: TRBD1
CDR3 DNA: TGTGCCTGGACAACAGGGGTAAATTCACCCCTCCACTTT
CDR3 protein: CAWTTGVNSPLHF

V gene: TRBV12-3/TRBV12-4
clone size: many
J gene: TRBJ2-3
D gene: TRBD2
CDR3 DNA: TGTGCCAGCAGTACGGGTAGCGGGGGTGCTAGCACAGATACGCAGTATTTT
CDR3 protein: CASSTGSGGASTDTQYF

V gene: TRBV27
clone size: many
J gene: TRBJ2-7
D gene: .
CDR3 DNA: TGTGCCAGCAGTCCCCTCGAGGGTCTGGCTGAGCAGTACTTC
CDR3 protein: CASSPLEGLAEQYF

V gene: TRBV12-3/TRBV12-4
clone size: many
J gene: TRBJ1-1
D gene: TRBD1
CDR3 DNA: TGTGCCAGCAGCAAACGGGCAGGGGGTGCTTTCTTT
CDR3 protein: CASSKRAGGAFF

V gene: TRBV2
clone size: many
J gene: TRBJ1-6
D gene: .
CDR3 DNA: TGTGCCTTTAGAGGACAGACGAACTATAATTCACCCCTCCACTTT
CDR3 protein: CAFRGQTNYNSPLHF

V gene: TRBV20-1
clone size: many
J gene: TRBJ1-3
D gene: .
CDR3 DNA: TGCAGTGCTAGAGCCAGTGGAGGCGTTGGAAACACCATATATTTT
CDR3 protein: CSARASGGVGNTIYF

V gene: TRBV6-1
clone size: many
J gene: TRBJ2-4
D gene: .
CDR3 DNA: TGTGCCAGCAGTGGGGGGTTGGGAACAAACATTCAGTACTTC
CDR3 protein: CASSGGLGTNIQYF

V gene: TRBV24-1
clone size: .
J gene: TRBJ1-1
D gene: .
CDR3 DNA: TGTGCCAGCAGCCAAGTTGGCCATTCGAACACTGAAGCTTTCTTT
CDR3 protein: CASSQVGHSNTEAFF

V gene: TRBV5-1
clone size: few
J gene: TRBJ2-5
D gene: .
CDR3 DNA: TGCGCCAGCAGCTTGAAAGTACAAGAGACCCAGTACTTC
CDR3 protein: CASSLKVQETQYF

V gene: TRBV5-1
clone size: many
J gene: TRBJ1-6
D gene: .
CDR3 DNA: TGCGCCAGCAGCATCAGGGGCGGTAATTCACCCCTCCACTTT
CDR3 protein: CASSIRGGNSPLHF

V gene: TRBV19
clone size: many
J gene: TRBJ1-1
D gene: .
CDR3 DNA: TGTGCCAGTAGTATGGGGGGGGTGAACACTGAAGCTTTCTTT
CDR3 protein: CASSMGGVNTEAFF